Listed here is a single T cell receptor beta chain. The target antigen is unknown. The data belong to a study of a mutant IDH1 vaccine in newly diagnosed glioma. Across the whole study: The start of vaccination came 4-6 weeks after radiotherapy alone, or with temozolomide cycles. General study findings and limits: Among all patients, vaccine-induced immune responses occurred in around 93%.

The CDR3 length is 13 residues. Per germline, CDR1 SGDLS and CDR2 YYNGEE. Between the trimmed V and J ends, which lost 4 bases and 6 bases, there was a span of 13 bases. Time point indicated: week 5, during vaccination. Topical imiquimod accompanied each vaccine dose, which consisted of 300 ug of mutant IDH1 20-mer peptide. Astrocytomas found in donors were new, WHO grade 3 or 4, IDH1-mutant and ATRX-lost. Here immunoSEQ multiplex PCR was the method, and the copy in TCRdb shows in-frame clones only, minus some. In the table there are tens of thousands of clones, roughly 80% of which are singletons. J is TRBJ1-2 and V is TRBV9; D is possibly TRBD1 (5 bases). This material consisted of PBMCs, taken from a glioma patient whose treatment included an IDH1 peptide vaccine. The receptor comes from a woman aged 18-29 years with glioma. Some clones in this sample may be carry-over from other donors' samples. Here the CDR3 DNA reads TGTGCCAGCAGCCGGGGGGGAAGAAATGGCTACACCTTC. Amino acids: CASSRGGRNGYTF.